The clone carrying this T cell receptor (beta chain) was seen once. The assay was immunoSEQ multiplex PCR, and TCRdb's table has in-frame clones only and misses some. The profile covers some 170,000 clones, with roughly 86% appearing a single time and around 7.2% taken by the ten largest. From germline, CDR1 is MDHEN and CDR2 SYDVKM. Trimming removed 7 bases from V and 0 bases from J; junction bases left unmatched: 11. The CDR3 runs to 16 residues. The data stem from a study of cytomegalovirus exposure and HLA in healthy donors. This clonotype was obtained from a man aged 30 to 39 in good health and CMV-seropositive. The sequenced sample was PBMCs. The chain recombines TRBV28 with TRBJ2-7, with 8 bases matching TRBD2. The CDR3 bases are TGTGCCAGCATCCCCGGGGGGGGACAATACTCCTACGAGCAGTACTTC. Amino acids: CASIPGGGQYSYEQYF.